This TCR beta chain appears in the sequencing data of a study of CD8+ T cells in alopecia areata. As the sequencing template, cDNA was produced by extracting RNA and reverse transcribing it. The repertoire was sequenced with immunoSEQ multiplex PCR; TCRdb's copy has only in-frame clones and lacks some. The sample consists of about 110,000 clones, less than 90% of them appearing once. V was clipped by 3 bases and J by 4 bases; unmatched bases: 2. Germline V CDR1 and CDR2: LNHDA, SQIVND (reference sequence). The CDR3 contains 13 residues. Stated treatment: oral pan-JAK inhibitor, 5-10 mg twice daily. This sample comprised CD8+ T cells sorted from blood, obtained at week 24, from a patient treated with tofacitinib. This rearrangement joins TRBV19 to TRBJ1-1; 7 nucleotides agree with TRBD1. This TCR derives from a human donor with alopecia areata. The CDR3 loop reads CASSMSGGTEAFF. The CDR3, as DNA: TGTGCCAGTAGTATGTCAGGGGGCACTGAAGCTTTCTTT.